This T cell receptor beta chain appears in the sequencing data of a study of blood T cell repertoires in COVID-19. The wider study: The United States, Italy and Spain provided the acute and convalescent COVID-19 samples. T cells, B-cell-depleted T cells, or PBMCs provided the cDNA or gDNA that served as material.

The CDR3 runs 15 residues. Germline V gene data show CDR1 as SGHNT and CDR2 as YYREEE (reference sequence). With V trimmed by 3 bases and J by 4 bases, 6 bases remained unmatched. Source study methods: Researchers report that nucleated cell counts were estimated from reference gene primer amplification. Libraries were prepared by immunoSEQ multiplex PCR; TCRdb keeps only in-frame clonotypes and omits some of them. V and J calls and clone size follow that table, whereas D and trimming were derived from the DNA. The table lists a few hundred thousand clones, 70% to 90% of them singletons. The chain couples TRBV5-4 to TRBJ1-2, with TRBD1 matching over 10 bases. The sequencing input was peripheral blood. This clonotype originated in a woman aged 30 to 39 with active or convalescent COVID-19. DNA for the CDR3: TGTGCCAGCAGCTCGCCGGACAGGGGGAGCTATGGCTACACCTTC. Its translation is CASSSPDRGSYGYTF.